The clone carrying this T cell receptor (beta chain) has a handful of counts. Using immunoSEQ multiplex PCR, the repertoire was profiled, and TCRdb retains in-frame clones only, with some absent. Seen here are about 70,000 clones, around 82% observed once, and the top ten hold approximately 30%. The sample comes from a study of control samples from healthy donors and cancer patients. Germline V gene sequence: CDR1 ENHRY, CDR2 SYGVKD. V lost 5 bases, J lost 8 bases, and 9 bases lay in between. The CDR3 extends over 12 amino acids. This receptor was identified in a man aged 50 or older in good health. The V call is TRBV10-3, the J call TRBJ2-2; D not certain. Sequenced input: blood. The CDR3 loop reads CAISPKWGELFF. The CDR3 DNA reads as TGTGCCATCAGTCCGAAGTGGGGGGAGCTGTTTTTT.